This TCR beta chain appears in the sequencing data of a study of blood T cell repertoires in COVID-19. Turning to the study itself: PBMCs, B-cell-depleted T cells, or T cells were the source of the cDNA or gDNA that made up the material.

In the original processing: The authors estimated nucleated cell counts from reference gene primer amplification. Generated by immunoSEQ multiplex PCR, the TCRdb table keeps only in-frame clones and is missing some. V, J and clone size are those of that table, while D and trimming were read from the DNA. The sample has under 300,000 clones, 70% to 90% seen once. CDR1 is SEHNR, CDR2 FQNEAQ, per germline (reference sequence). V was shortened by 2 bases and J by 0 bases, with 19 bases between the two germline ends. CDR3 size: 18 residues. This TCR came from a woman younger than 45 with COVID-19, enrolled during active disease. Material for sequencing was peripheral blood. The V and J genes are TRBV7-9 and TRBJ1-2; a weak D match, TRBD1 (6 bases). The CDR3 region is CASSLTQSRDIPNYGYTF. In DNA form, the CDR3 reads TGTGCCAGCAGCTTAACTCAAAGTAGGGACATCCCTAACTATGGCTACACCTTC.